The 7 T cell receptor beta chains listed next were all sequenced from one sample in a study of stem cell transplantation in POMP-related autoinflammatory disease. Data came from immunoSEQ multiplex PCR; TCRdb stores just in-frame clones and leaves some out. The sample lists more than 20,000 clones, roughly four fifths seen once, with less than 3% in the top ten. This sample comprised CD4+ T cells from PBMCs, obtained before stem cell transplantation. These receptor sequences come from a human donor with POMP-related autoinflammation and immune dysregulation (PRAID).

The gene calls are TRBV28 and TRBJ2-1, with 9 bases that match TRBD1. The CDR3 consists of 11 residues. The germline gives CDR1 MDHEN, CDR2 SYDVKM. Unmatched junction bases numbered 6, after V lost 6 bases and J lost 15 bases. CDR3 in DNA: TGTGCCAGCAGCGTCCGGGACAGGGTGTTCTTC. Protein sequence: CASSVRDRVFF.

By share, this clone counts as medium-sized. The CDR3 DNA sequence: TGTGCCATCAGTGAAGGGCTAGTTGACGAGCAGTACTTC. Protein product: CAISEGLVDEQYF. The chain is built from TRBV10-3 and TRBJ2-7; D is uncertain. This CDR3 has 13 amino acids. Germline lookup yields CDR1 ENHRY and CDR2 SYGVKD. V was pared by 3 bases and J by 5 bases, with 11 bases between.

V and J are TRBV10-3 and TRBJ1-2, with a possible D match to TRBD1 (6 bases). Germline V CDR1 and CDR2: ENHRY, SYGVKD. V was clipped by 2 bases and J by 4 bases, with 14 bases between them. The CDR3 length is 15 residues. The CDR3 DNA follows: TGTGCCATCAGTGAGGCACAGGGACAAATCTATGGCTACACCTTC. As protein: CAISEAQGQIYGYTF.

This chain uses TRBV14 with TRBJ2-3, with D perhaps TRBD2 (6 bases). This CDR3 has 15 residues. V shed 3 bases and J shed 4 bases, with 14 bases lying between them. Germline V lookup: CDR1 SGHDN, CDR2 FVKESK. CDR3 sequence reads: CASSHYRELADTQYF. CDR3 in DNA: TGTGCCAGCAGCCACTATCGGGAGTTGGCAGATACGCAGTATTTT.

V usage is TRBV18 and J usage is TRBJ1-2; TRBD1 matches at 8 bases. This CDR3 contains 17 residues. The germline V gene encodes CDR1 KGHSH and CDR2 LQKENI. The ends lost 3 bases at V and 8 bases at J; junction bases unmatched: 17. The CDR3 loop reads CASSPQETGQGVRGYTF. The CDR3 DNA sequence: TGTGCCAGCTCACCCCAAGAAACCGGACAGGGAGTGCGGGGCTACACCTTC. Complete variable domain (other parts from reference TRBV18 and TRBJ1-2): NAGVMQNPRHLVRRRGQEARLRCSPMKGHSHVYWYRQLPEEGLKFMVYLQKENIIDESGMPKERFSAEFPKEGPSILRIQQVVRGDSAAYFCASSPQETGQGVRGYTFGSGTRLTVV.

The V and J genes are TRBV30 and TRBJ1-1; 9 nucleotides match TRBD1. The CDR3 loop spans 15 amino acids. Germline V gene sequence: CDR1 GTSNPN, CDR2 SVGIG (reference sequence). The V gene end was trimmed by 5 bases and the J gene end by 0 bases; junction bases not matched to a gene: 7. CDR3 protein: CAWAQGQGLNTEAFF. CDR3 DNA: TGTGCCTGGGCCCAGGGACAGGGATTGAACACTGAAGCTTTCTTT.

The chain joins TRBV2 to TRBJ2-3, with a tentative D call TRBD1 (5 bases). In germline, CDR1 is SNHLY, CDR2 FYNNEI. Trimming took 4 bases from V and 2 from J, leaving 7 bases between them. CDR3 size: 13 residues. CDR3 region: CASSGGFTDTQYF. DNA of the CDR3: TGTGCCAGCAGTGGGGGCTTCACAGATACGCAGTATTTT.